The source of this TCR beta chain is a study of blood T cell repertoires in COVID-19. Germline V gene data show CDR1 as MDHEN and CDR2 as SYDVKM. V lost 1 base and J lost 2, with 14 bases in between. This CDR3 is built from 16 residues. In the authors' workflow: Amplifying reference gene primers gave estimates of nucleated cell counts. The assay was immunoSEQ multiplex PCR, and TCRdb's table has in-frame clones only and misses some. That table supplies the V and J calls and clone size; D and trimming were determined from the DNA. There are 60,000 to 75,000 clones in the sample; roughly three quarters occur only once, and about 10% lies in the top ten.

V and J are TRBV28 and TRBJ1-2; D may be TRBD1 (5 bases). This clonotype originated in a woman aged 50 to 60 with acute or convalescent COVID-19. Sequencing was carried out using peripheral blood. The CDR3 region has the DNA TGTGCCAGCAGTTTATTAGGGGCTCAGAACAACTATGGCTACACCTTC. It specifies CASSLLGAQNNYGYTF.